Listed here are 31 T cell receptor beta chains from one sample, sequenced in a study of blood T cell repertoires in COVID-19. The repertoire was sequenced with immunoSEQ multiplex PCR; TCRdb's copy has only in-frame clones and lacks some. The table records 250,000 to 300,000 clones, nearly 90% of them present only once. Sequencing was carried out using PBMCs or T cells enriched from blood (not recorded which). Receptors originate from a woman aged 30 to 39 who had recovered from COVID-19.

The rearrangement links TRBV11-2 to TRBJ2-1; weak D call: TRBD1 (6 bases). Germline V lookup: CDR1 SGHAT, CDR2 FQNNGV. V lost 4 bases and J 2 bases, leaving 18 bases between the germline ends. The CDR3 sequence is 17 residues long. The CDR3 region has the DNA TGTGCCAGCAGCTCTACGCAGGGGAAGCGCGCCTACAATGAGCAGTTCTTC. Protein product: CASSSTQGKRAYNEQFF.

The rearrangement uses TRBV28 and TRBJ1-6; weak D call: TRBD1 (5 bases). V was shortened by 5 bases and J by 6 bases, with 14 bases between the two germline ends. The CDR3 has 15 residues. Germline lookup yields CDR1 MDHEN and CDR2 SYDVKM. CDR3 residues: CASSPREGFNSPLHF. The CDR3 nucleotides read TGTGCCAGCAGTCCAAGGGAGGGGTTTAATTCACCCCTCCACTTT. The full variable domain, in which reference TRBV28 and TRBJ1-6 provide the parts outside the CDR3, is DVKVTQSSRYLVKRTGEKVFLECVQDMDHENMFWYRQDPGLGLRLIYFSYDVKMKEKGDIPEGYSVSREKKERFSLILESASTNQTSMYLCASSPREGFNSPLHFGNGTRLTVT.

The chain carries TRBV2 and TRBJ2-7; D may be TRBD2 (5 bases). V gave up 10 bases and J gave up 7 bases, with 14 bases separating them. The CDR3 extends over 11 amino acids. CDR1 SNHLY and CDR2 FYNNEI come from the germline V gene. CDR3 nucleotides: TGTGCCACAGCGGCTGTATCGGAGCAGTACTTC. It specifies CATAAVSEQYF.

The gene calls are TRBV3-1 (or the pseudogene TRBV3-2) and TRBJ2-1, with D possibly matching TRBD1 (6 bases). Germline assignment: CDR1 LGHDT and CDR2 YNNKEL (reference sequence). V was trimmed by 5 bases and J by 3 bases, leaving 14 bases between them. This CDR3 spans 15 amino acids. CDR3 sequence: CASSKWTAIYNEQFF. CDR3 in DNA: TGTGCCAGCAGCAAATGGACAGCTATCTACAATGAGCAGTTCTTC.

The chain employs TRBV3-1 (or the pseudogene TRBV3-2) and TRBJ2-3, with D perhaps TRBD1 (5 bases). The CDR3 spans 13 residues. Germline V gene data show CDR1 as LGHDT and CDR2 as YNNKEL (reference sequence). The V end lost 4 bases, the J end lost 10 bases, and 15 bases lay between the germline ends. CDR3 amino acids: CASSLIQGKSQYF. Here the CDR3 DNA reads TGTGCCAGCAGCCTTATTCAGGGAAAATCGCAGTATTTT.

This clone was counted only a few times. The rearrangement links TRBV7-9 to TRBJ1-2, with D maybe TRBD1 (6 bases). This CDR3 has 13 residues. V was shortened by 8 bases and J by 5 bases, with 15 bases between the two germline ends. The germline gives CDR1 SEHNR, CDR2 FQNEAQ (reference sequence). CDR3 sequence reads: CASFRGREYGYTF. CDR3 in DNA: TGTGCCAGCTTCAGGGGTCGCGAGTATGGCTACACCTTC. The variable domain in full, completed from reference TRBV7-9 and TRBJ1-2, reads DTGVSQNPRHKITKRGQNVTFRCDPISEHNRLYWYRQTLGQGPEFLTYFQNEAQLEKSRLLSDRFSAERPKGSFSTLEIQRTEQGDSAMYLCASFRGREYGYTFGSGTRLTVV.

The chain has TRBV6-1 and TRBJ1-1; TRBD1 aligns across 7 bases. With 1 base clipped from V and 9 bases from J, the junction kept 8 bases outside the gene matches. The germline CDR1 and CDR2 sequences are MNHNS and SASEGT. The CDR3 is 14 amino acids. The CDR3 region is CASSEVGDREKAFF. CDR3 sequence (DNA): TGTGCCAGCAGTGAAGTGGGGGACAGAGAAAAAGCTTTCTTT.

As DNA, the CDR3 is TGTGCCAGCAGCTTGGGTTTGATTAACTTCGCGAACACCGGGGAGCTGTTTTTT. Translating gives CASSLGLINFANTGELFF. The chain links TRBV5-5 to TRBJ2-2; D is unresolved. Trimming left V 0 bases short and J 0 bases short, with 15 bases between. The CDR3 spans 18 residues. The germline gives CDR1 SGHKS, CDR2 YYEKEE (reference sequence).

Concerning this clone: Distinct nucleotide sequences in the sample also encode this CDR3. The CDR3 loop is CASSFQGAGEKLFF. For the CDR3, the DNA is TGTGCCAGCAGTTTCCAGGGGGCGGGGGAAAAACTGTTTTTT. The genes are TRBV27 and TRBJ1-4; 8 bases map to TRBD1. V lost 3 bases, J lost 8 bases, and 5 bases stayed unmatched. Germline-derived CDR1 and CDR2 are MNHEY and SMNVEV (reference sequence). CDR3 length: 14 residues.

The J gene is TRBJ2-7, the V gene TRBV7-2; 8 bases fit TRBD2. J lost 2 bases, V lost 0 bases, and 3 bases had no gene match. The CDR3 runs 15 residues. The V gene's germline CDR1 is SGHTA and CDR2 FQGNSA. DNA of the CDR3: TGTGCCAGCAGCTTAGCTTCGGGGGGGCCCTACGAGCAGTACTTC. It codes for CASSLASGGPYEQYF.

The chain links TRBV19 to TRBJ2-5, with 10 bases that match TRBD2. The V segment lost 5 bases and the J segment 7 bases; nucleotides outside the gene matches: 7. Germline loops: CDR1 LNHDA, CDR2 SQIVND (reference sequence). The CDR3 runs to 14 residues. The CDR3 loop reads CASSQAGGPGTQYF. The CDR3, as DNA: TGTGCCAGTAGTCAAGCGGGGGGGCCGGGGACCCAGTACTTC. Supplemented by reference TRBV19 and TRBJ2-5, the full variable domain reads DGGITQSPKYLFRKEGQNVTLSCEQNLNHDAMYWYRQDPGQGLRLIYYSQIVNDFQKGDIAEGYSVSREKKESFPLTVTSAQKNPTAFYLCASSQAGGPGTQYFGPGTRLLVL.

The J gene is TRBJ1-4, the V gene TRBV6-6, with D possibly matching TRBD1 (5 bases). Germline V gene data show CDR1 as MNHNY and CDR2 as SVGAGI (reference sequence). The CDR3 consists of 13 residues. Between the trimmed V and J ends, which lost 6 bases and 8 bases, there was a span of 13 bases. The CDR3 loop reads CASSPRVREKLFF. In nucleotides, the CDR3 is TGTGCCAGCAGCCCCAGGGTTCGAGAAAAACTGTTTTTT.

The chain combines TRBV25-1 with TRBJ1-1; possible D gene TRBD1, 5 bases. This CDR3 comprises 12 residues. Trimming left V 5 bases short and J 7 bases short, with 11 bases between. CDR1 is MGHDK and CDR2 is SYGVNS in the germline V gene. The CDR3 region is CASSLGGIEAFF. Written as DNA, the CDR3 is TGTGCCAGCAGTTTGGGGGGGATTGAAGCTTTCTTT.

The chain employs TRBV27 and TRBJ2-1; 11 bases line up with TRBD2. The ends lost 5 bases at V and 6 bases at J; junction bases unmatched: 6. Germline V lookup: CDR1 MNHEY, CDR2 SMNVEV (reference sequence). The CDR3 has 15 amino acids. The CDR3 region is CASSPLAGGLNEQFF. The CDR3 region has the DNA TGTGCCAGCAGTCCTCTAGCGGGAGGCCTCAATGAGCAGTTCTTC.

The sample holds one count of this clone. The CDR3 loop reads CASSLDPTRGLEQYF. The CDR3 region has the DNA TGTGCCAGCAGCTTAGATCCGACCCGGGGTCTTGAGCAGTACTTC. The V and J genes are TRBV11-2 and TRBJ2-7, with D possibly being TRBD2 (5 bases). V was pared by 0 bases and J by 7 bases, with 16 bases between. From germline, CDR1 is SGHAT and CDR2 FQNNGV. This CDR3 is built from 15 residues.

The rearrangement joins TRBV25-1 to TRBJ1-6; TRBD1 is a possible D gene (5 bases). Per the germline V gene, CDR1 is MGHDK and CDR2 is SYGVNS. The ends were cut back, 2 bases at V and 15 bases at J, with 23 bases in the middle. This CDR3 has 16 residues. CDR3 sequence: CASSESLTESMMHLHF. The DNA of the CDR3 is TGTGCCAGCAGTGAAAGTCTGACAGAGTCTATGATGCACCTCCACTTT.

The chain uses TRBV6-5 and TRBJ2-2; D may be TRBD1 (5 bases). This CDR3 region has 15 residues. V was cut by 0 bases and J by 4 bases, with 9 bases left in between. Germline CDR1 is MNHEY and CDR2 is SVGAGI. The DNA for the CDR3 is TGTGCCAGCAGTTACTCCAGGGTAGGCACCGGGGAGCTGTTTTTT. This translates into CASSYSRVGTGELFF.

V is TRBV27 and J is TRBJ2-7, with D perhaps TRBD1 (6 bases). Trimming left V 2 bases short and J 2 bases short, with 16 bases between. The CDR3 runs 16 residues. From germline, CDR1 is MNHEY and CDR2 SMNVEV (reference sequence). The CDR3 DNA follows: TGTGCCAGCAGTTTAAACCAGGACAGACCGGCCTACGAGCAGTACTTC. This encodes CASSLNQDRPAYEQYF.

This chain joins TRBV28 and TRBJ1-2; the match to TRBD1 covers 8 bases. Germline lookup yields CDR1 MDHEN and CDR2 SYDVKM. The CDR3 sequence is 13 residues long. With V trimmed by 10 bases and J by 3 bases, 7 bases remained unmatched. DNA for the CDR3: TGTGCCACCAGATTGACAGGGGACTATGGCTACACCTTC. It codes for CATRLTGDYGYTF.

The rearrangement links TRBV6-5 to TRBJ1-5; tentatively, D is TRBD1 (5 bases). V was pared by 5 bases and J by 3 bases, with 8 bases between. Germline V gives CDR1 MNHEY, CDR2 SVGAGI. The CDR3 has 13 residues. The CDR3, as DNA: TGTGCCAGCAGTCAGGGATTCAATCAGCCCCAGCATTTT. It is translated as CASSQGFNQPQHF.

V and J are TRBV3-1 (or the pseudogene TRBV3-2) and TRBJ2-7, with TRBD2 matching 9 bases. Unmatched junction bases numbered 4, after V lost 4 bases and J lost 0 bases. From germline, CDR1 is LGHDT and CDR2 YNNKEL (reference sequence). The CDR3 is 15 amino acids. CDR3 DNA: TGTGCCAGCAGCCTCGGACTAGCGTCCTCCTACGAGCAGTACTTC. Translating gives CASSLGLASSYEQYF.

The J gene is TRBJ1-2, the V gene TRBV28, with 8 bases identical to TRBD1. CDR3 length equals 16 residues. The germline V gene encodes CDR1 MDHEN and CDR2 SYDVKM. J lost 8 bases, V lost 2 bases, and 13 bases had no gene match. This chain's CDR3 is CASSLGLTQGARGYTF. The CDR3 coding sequence is TGTGCCAGCAGTTTAGGATTAACGCAGGGGGCGCGGGGCTACACCTTC.

The chain has TRBV5-1 and TRBJ2-7; D is undetermined. CDR1 and CDR2 from the germline V gene are SGHRS and YFSETQ. The CDR3 runs 14 residues. V dropped 1 base and J dropped 0 bases, with 8 bases sitting between them. The CDR3, as DNA: TGCGCCAGCAGCTTGTATTCCAGCTCCTACGAGCAGTACTTC. It translates to CASSLYSSSYEQYF.

Note on this clone: This sample includes further DNA sequences coding for the same CDR3. The V call is TRBV10-3, the J call TRBJ1-2; tentative D call: TRBD1 (6 bases). V was clipped by 3 bases and J by 3 bases, with 8 bases between them. CDR3 size: 13 residues. Germline CDR1 and CDR2: ENHRY and SYGVKD. CDR3 in DNA: TGTGCCATCAGTGAAGGGGGAGACTATGGCTACACCTTC. It is translated as CAISEGGDYGYTF.

This clone has a single count. CDR3 loop: CASSPSTSGTHEQYF. The CDR3, as DNA: TGTGCCAGCAGCCCGTCCACTAGCGGGACCCACGAGCAGTACTTC. The rearrangement links TRBV5-5 to TRBJ2-7; 10 bases agree with TRBD2. Germline V gene sequence: CDR1 SGHKS, CDR2 YYEKEE (reference sequence). With 4 bases clipped from V and 5 bases from J, the junction kept 9 bases outside the gene matches. This CDR3 contains 15 residues.

The chain recombines TRBV6-2 or TRBV6-3 with TRBJ1-5, with D uncertain. The CDR3 consists of 17 residues. Trimming took 0 bases from V and 0 from J, leaving 12 bases between them. Germline V gives CDR1 MNHEY, CDR2 SVGEGT. The CDR3 protein is CASSYSSFEDSNQPQHF. The DNA for the CDR3 is TGTGCCAGCAGTTACTCCTCGTTCGAGGATAGCAATCAGCCCCAGCATTTT.

This chain uses TRBV7-6 with TRBJ2-2; the match to TRBD1 covers 8 bases. The CDR3 runs 16 residues. Germline CDR1 is SGHVS and CDR2 is FNYEAQ. The V segment lost 1 base and the J segment 8 bases; nucleotides outside the gene matches: 9. As DNA, the CDR3 is TGTGCCAGCAGCTTAGGGGCAGGGGGCGATTTTGGGGAGCTGTTTTTT. Its translation: CASSLGAGGDFGELFF.

The chain joins TRBV5-4 to TRBJ2-7; D is perhaps TRBD2 (6 bases). Trimming took 4 bases from V and 5 from J, leaving 13 bases between them. CDR1 and CDR2 from the germline V gene are SGHNT and YYREEE (reference sequence). The CDR3 consists of 13 residues. This CDR3 reads CASSRRGSHEQYF. CDR3 in DNA: TGTGCCAGCAGCCGTCGGGGGAGCCACGAGCAGTACTTC. Full variable domain (missing parts from reference TRBV5-4 and TRBJ2-7): ETGVTQSPTHLIKTRGQQVTLRCSSQSGHNTVSWYQQALGQGPQFIFQYYREEENGRGNFPPRFSGLQFPNYSSELNVNALELDDSALYLCASSRRGSHEQYFGPGTRLTVT.

This chain links TRBV11-3 with TRBJ1-2, with 7 bases identical to TRBD1. The CDR3 has 17 amino acids. Trimming took 1 base from V and 7 from J; bases not matched to a gene: 15. CDR1 and CDR2 (germline): SGHNT, YENEEA. This CDR3 is CASSLALTGARVSGYTF. CDR3 in DNA: TGTGCCAGCAGCTTAGCCCTTACAGGGGCGCGAGTGTCTGGCTACACCTTC.

This clone was detected once. J is TRBJ2-7 and V is TRBV30, with TRBD1 as a possible D gene (5 bases). Germline CDR1 and CDR2: GTSNPN and SVGIG (reference sequence). There are 14 residues in the CDR3. Trimming stripped 3 bases from V and 0 bases from J, with 12 bases between. The CDR3 DNA reads as TGTGCCTGGAGGTGGGGCCCTTCCTCCTACGAGCAGTACTTC. It yields the protein CAWRWGPSSYEQYF.

The chain recombines TRBV7-3 with TRBJ2-1; D might be TRBD2 (6 bases). With 8 bases removed from V and 5 bases from J, the gap between germline ends came to 13 bases. Per germline, CDR1 SGHTA and CDR2 FQGTGA. The CDR3 runs 13 residues. CDR3 DNA sequence: TGTGCCAGCGGGAGGCCCATACACAATGAGCAGTTCTTC. Translated, it gives CASGRPIHNEQFF.